Each of the 17 T cell receptor beta chains below was sequenced from the same sample in a study of prognosis after radiotherapy for stage I lung cancer. The study amplified the TCR beta CDR3 region from genomic DNA. This amplification was carried out by two rounds of multiplex PCR. First-round PCR amplification was performed with primers specific to each TRBV and TRBJ gene. TCRdb passed the multiplex PCR reads through MiXCR, listing each CDR3 protein once. The table includes about 47,000 distinct CDR3 sequences, roughly 35% detected once. The input for sequencing was PBMCs, taken before or after stereotactic body radiation therapy (not recorded which). These receptors all stem from a donor aged 50 or older with non-small cell lung cancer.

This clonotype was seen at least ten times. The chain uses TRBV4-1 and TRBJ2-7, with D unclear. V was shortened by 2 bases and J by 3 bases, with 11 bases between the two germline ends. Germline CDR1 MGHRA, CDR2 YSYEKL. The CDR3 runs to 14 residues. In DNA, the CDR3 is TGCGCCAGCAGCCAAACGCTGGCAGGCTACGAGCAGTACTTC. Its protein product is CASSQTLAGYEQYF.

The chain uses TRBV27 and TRBJ2-2; the match to TRBD2 covers 8 bases. With V trimmed by 4 bases and J by 1 base, 2 bases remained unmatched. CDR3 length: 15 residues. From germline, CDR1 is MNHEY and CDR2 SMNVEV (reference sequence). The chain's CDR3 is CASSSLAVNTGELFF. CDR3 bases: TGTGCCAGCAGTTCACTAGCGGTGAACACCGGGGAGCTGTTTTTT.

This clonotype occurred many times. The rearrangement links TRBV5-5 to TRBJ1-6, with 8 bases lining up with TRBD1. In germline, CDR1 is SGHKS, CDR2 YYEKEE (reference sequence). The CDR3 length is 15 residues. The ends lost 0 bases at V and 9 bases at J; junction bases unmatched: 5. The CDR3 DNA sequence: TGTGCCAGCAGCTTGGCGCCAGGGGGCATTTCACCCCTCCACTTT. This translates into CASSLAPGGISPLHF.

This clonotype was seen repeatedly, ten times or more. V is TRBV24-1 and J is TRBJ1-5, with TRBD1 matching 9 bases. V shed 5 bases and J 3 bases; nucleotides not matched to a gene: 10. CDR3 length: 17 amino acids. Per germline, CDR1 KGHDR and CDR2 SFDVKD. CDR3 nucleotides: TGTGCCACCAGTGGAGAAACCGGGACAGGGTTCAATCAGCCCCAGCATTTT. Amino acids: CATSGETGTGFNQPQHF.

V usage is TRBV24-1 and J usage is TRBJ2-2; possibly TRBD2 for D (7 bases). Trimming stripped 0 bases from V and 6 bases from J, with 13 bases between. Germline values: CDR1 KGHDR, CDR2 SFDVKD. This CDR3 spans 16 amino acids. Here the CDR3 DNA reads TGTGCCACCAGTGATTTGGCGGGGGCGACCCCCGGGGAGCTGTTTTTT. Translating gives CATSDLAGATPGELFF.

This clonotype was detected a few times. The junction and the germline gene differ at one end; a read error may be behind it. The J gene is TRBJ1-2, the V gene TRBV7-9; 7 bases agree with TRBD1. Germline CDR1 SEHNR, CDR2 FQNEAQ (reference sequence). The CDR3 has 15 amino acids. CDR3 DNA: TGTGCCAGCAGCTCACAGGGGTCCACTAACTATGTCTACACCTTC. This codes for CASSSQGSTNYVYTF.

Concerning this clonotype itself: Given a much more abundant clone one base away, this may be a read error. The chain combines TRBV20-1 with TRBJ2-7; the D is unclear. There are 13 residues in the CDR3. Germline CDR1 DFQATT, CDR2 SNEGSKA (reference sequence). Between the trimmed V and J ends, which lost 1 base and 3 bases, there was a span of 10 bases. The CDR3 loop is CSARGGEDYEQYF. For the CDR3, the DNA is TGCAGTGCTAGAGGCGGCGAAGACTACGAGCAGTACTTC.

This clonotype was found many times. This chain links TRBV5-8 with TRBJ2-3; unclear D gene. The CDR3 spans 12 residues. Germline assignment: CDR1 SGHTS and CDR2 YDEGEE. V was trimmed by 1 base and J by 5 bases, leaving 5 bases between them. The CDR3 nucleotides read TGTGCCAGCAGCTTGAGGATAGATACGCAGTATTTT. Its protein product is CASSLRIDTQYF.

This clonotype was counted ten times or more. This rearrangement joins TRBV10-3 to TRBJ2-5; D uncertain. The germline V gene encodes CDR1 ENHRY and CDR2 SYGVKD. V was shortened by 5 bases and J by 1 base, with 5 bases between the two germline ends. The CDR3 has 12 residues. Here the CDR3 DNA reads TGTGCCATCAGTCCATCCCAAGAGACCCAGTACTTC. As protein: CAISPSQETQYF.

The gene calls are TRBV19 and TRBJ2-7, with unresolved D. The CDR3 loop spans 12 amino acids. Germline CDR1 is LNHDA and CDR2 is SQIVND (reference sequence). Trimming removed 5 bases at V and 4 bases at J, with 9 bases between. CDR3 nucleotide sequence: TGTGCCAGTAGTTCTCCCTCTTACGAGCAGTACTTC. Translating gives CASSSPSYEQYF.

Details on this clonotype: This sequence is one base from a far larger clone and is likely a read error. The J gene is TRBJ2-3, the V gene TRBV6-2 or TRBV6-3; a weak D match, TRBD2 (5 bases). The CDR3 spans 14 residues. The V end lost 7 bases, the J end lost 0 bases, and 11 bases lay between the germline ends. CDR1 MNHEY and CDR2 SVGEGT come from the germline V gene. The CDR3 region has the DNA TGTGCCAGCATTAAAGAGGGCAGCACAGATACGCAGTATTTT. It yields the protein CASIKEGSTDTQYF.

This clonotype has a count of ten or more. The chain couples TRBV6-1 to TRBJ2-6, with D hard to call. Trimming shortened V by 8 bases and J by 4 bases, and 9 bases separated the two germline ends. The CDR3 sequence is 13 residues long. Per the germline V gene, CDR1 is MNHNS and CDR2 is SASEGT. The CDR3 reads CASFGEGANVLTF. In DNA, the CDR3 is TGTGCCAGCTTCGGCGAGGGGGCCAACGTCCTGACTTTC.

This clonotype came up many times. CDR3 sequence (DNA): TGTGCCTGCACCCTGGGGCTAGCCGTCGGGGCCAACGTCCTGACTTTC. Residues: CACTLGLAVGANVLTF. The rearrangement links TRBV30 to TRBJ2-6; perhaps D is TRBD1 or TRBD2 (5 bases each). V lost 6 bases, J lost 4 bases, and 19 bases lay in between. Per the germline V gene, CDR1 is GTSNPN and CDR2 is SVGIG (reference sequence). This CDR3 has 16 residues.

In this sample, this clonotype is medium-sized (0.01 to 0.1%). The DNA for the CDR3 is TGTGCCACCAGTGATGGCTCCTATAATTCACCCCTCCACTTT. Translating it yields CATSDGSYNSPLHF. The chain carries TRBV24-1 and TRBJ1-6; D unresolved. This CDR3 contains 14 residues. Per the germline V gene, CDR1 is KGHDR and CDR2 is SFDVKD. The V end was cut by 3 bases, the J end by 0 bases, with 2 bases between.

This clonotype came up many times. This chain connects TRBV5-1 to TRBJ2-2, with D perhaps TRBD1 (5 bases). The germline V gene encodes CDR1 SGHRS and CDR2 YFSETQ. The V end was cut by 4 bases, the J end by 7 bases, with 14 bases between. CDR3 length equals 14 residues. In nucleotides, the CDR3 is TGCGCCAGCAGCCCTGGGGCAGCGAGCGGGGAGCTGTTTTTT. Translation gives CASSPGAASGELFF.

Concerning this clonotype itself: A much bigger clone sits one base away, suggesting this may be a read error. The V call is TRBV6-2 or TRBV6-3, the J call TRBJ1-2; D unresolved. V shed 4 bases and J shed 8 bases, with 11 bases lying between them. The CDR3 runs to 12 residues. CDR1 and CDR2 (germline): MNHEY, SVGEGT. CDR3 residues: CASSFDGRGYTF. The CDR3 DNA follows: TGTGCCAGCAGTTTTGATGGACGGGGCTACACCTTC.

As regards this clonotype: Just one base apart from a much larger clone, this may be a read error. The chain is built from TRBV15 and TRBJ1-1, with 8 nucleotides matching TRBD1. The CDR3 extends over 17 amino acids. V trimming: 6 bases; J trimming: 5 bases; junction bases outside the gene matches: 17. Looked up from germline, CDR1 is LNHNV and CDR2 is YYDKDF (reference sequence). CDR3 sequence: CATRSTPLGQGDTEAFF. CDR3 nucleotide sequence: TGTGCCACCAGATCTACCCCCTTAGGACAGGGTGATACTGAAGCTTTCTTT.